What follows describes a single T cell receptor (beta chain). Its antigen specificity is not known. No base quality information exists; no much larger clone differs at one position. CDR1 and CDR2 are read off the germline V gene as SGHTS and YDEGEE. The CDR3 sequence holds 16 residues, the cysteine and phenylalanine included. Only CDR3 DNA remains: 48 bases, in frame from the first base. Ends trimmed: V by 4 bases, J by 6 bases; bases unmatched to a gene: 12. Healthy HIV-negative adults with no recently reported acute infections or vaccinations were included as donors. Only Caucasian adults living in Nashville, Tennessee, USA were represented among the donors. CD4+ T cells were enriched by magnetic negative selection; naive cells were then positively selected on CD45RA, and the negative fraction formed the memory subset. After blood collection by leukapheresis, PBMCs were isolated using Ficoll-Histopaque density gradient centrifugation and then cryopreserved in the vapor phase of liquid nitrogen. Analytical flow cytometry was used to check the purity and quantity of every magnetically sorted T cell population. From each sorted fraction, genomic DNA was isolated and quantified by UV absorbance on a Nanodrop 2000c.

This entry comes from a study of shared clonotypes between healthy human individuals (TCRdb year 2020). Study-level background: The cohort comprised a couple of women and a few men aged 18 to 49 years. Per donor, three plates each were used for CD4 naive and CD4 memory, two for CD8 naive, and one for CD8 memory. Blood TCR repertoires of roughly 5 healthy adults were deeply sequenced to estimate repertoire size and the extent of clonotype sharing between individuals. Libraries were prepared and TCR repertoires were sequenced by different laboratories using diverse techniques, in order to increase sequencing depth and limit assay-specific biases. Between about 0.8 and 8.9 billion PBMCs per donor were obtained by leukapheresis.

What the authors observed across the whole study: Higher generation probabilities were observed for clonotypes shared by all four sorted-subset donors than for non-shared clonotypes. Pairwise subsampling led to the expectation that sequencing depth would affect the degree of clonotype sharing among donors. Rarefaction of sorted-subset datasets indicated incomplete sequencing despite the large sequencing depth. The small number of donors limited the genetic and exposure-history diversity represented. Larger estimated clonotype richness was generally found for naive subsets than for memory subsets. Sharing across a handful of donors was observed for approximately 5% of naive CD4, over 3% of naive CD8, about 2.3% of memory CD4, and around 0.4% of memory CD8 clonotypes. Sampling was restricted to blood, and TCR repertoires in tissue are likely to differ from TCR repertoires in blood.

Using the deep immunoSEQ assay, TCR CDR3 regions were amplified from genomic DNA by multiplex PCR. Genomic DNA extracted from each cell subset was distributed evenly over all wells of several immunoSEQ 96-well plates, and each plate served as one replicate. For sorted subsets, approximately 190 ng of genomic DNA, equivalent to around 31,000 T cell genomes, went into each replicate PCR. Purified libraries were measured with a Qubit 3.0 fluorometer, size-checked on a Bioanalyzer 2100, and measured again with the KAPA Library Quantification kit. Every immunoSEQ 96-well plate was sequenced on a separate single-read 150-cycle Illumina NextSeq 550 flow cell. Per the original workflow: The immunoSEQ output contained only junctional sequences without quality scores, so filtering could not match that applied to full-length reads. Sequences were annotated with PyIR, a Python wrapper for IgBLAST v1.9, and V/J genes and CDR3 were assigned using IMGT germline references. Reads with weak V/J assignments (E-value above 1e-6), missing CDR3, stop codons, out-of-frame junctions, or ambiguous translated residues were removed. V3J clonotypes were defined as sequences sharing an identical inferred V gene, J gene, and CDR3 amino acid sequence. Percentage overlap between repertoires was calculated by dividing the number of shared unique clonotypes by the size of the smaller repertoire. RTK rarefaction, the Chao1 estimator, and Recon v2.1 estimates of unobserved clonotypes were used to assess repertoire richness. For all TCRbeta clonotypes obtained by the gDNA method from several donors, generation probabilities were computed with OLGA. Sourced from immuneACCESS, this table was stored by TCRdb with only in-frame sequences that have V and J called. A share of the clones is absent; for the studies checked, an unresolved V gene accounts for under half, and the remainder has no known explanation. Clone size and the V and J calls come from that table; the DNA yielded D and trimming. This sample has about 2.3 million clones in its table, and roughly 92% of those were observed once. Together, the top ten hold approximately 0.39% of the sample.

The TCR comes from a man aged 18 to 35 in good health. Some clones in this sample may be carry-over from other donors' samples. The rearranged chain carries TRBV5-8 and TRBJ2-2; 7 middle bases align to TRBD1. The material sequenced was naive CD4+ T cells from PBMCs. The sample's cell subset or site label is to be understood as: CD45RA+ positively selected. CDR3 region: CASSRDRGGEPGELFF. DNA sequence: TGTGCCAGCAGCCGGGACAGAGGTGGGGAACCCGGGGAGCTGTTTTTT.